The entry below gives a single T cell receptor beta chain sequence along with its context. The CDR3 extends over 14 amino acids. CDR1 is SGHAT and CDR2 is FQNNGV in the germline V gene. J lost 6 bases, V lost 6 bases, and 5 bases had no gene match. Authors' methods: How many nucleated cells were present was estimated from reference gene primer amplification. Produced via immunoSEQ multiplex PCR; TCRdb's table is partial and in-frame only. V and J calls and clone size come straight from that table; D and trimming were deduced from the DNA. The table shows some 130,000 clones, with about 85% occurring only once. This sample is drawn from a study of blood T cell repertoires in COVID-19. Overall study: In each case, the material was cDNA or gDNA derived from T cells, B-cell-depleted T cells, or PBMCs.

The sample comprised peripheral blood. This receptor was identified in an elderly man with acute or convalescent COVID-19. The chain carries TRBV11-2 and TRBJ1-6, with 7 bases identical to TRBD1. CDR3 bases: TGTGCCAGCAGTTCCGGACAGGTTAATTCACCCCTCCACTTT. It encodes CASSSGQVNSPLHF. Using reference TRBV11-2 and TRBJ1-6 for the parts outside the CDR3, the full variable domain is EAGVAQSPRYKIIEKRQSVAFWCNPISGHATLYWYQQILGQGPKLLIQFQNNGVVDDSQLPKDRFSAERLKGVDSTLKIQPAKLEDSAVYLCASSSGQVNSPLHFGNGTRLTVT.